The 10 T cell receptor beta chains in this list originate from one sample, sequenced in a study of T cell responses to AZD1222 COVID-19 vaccine. The protocol was immunoSEQ multiplex PCR, while the TCRdb copy is restricted to in-frame clones and leaves out a portion. This sample has 70,000 to 95,000 clones, with around 89% found just once. The sample was peripheral blood, taken on day 0 of MenACWY control vaccination. These receptors all stem from an adult in good health.

This clone was seen a handful of times. The CDR3 DNA sequence: TGTGCCAGCAGCCGAAACCCCCTAAATGAAAAACTGTTTTTT. Amino acid sequence: CASSRNPLNEKLFF. The V call is TRBV7-9, the J call TRBJ1-4; no firm D call. Germline V gene data show CDR1 as SEHNR and CDR2 as FQNEAQ (reference sequence). The V gene lost 5 bases and the J gene lost 5 bases, with 12 bases spanning the gap. This CDR3 region has 14 residues.

V and J are TRBV10-3 and TRBJ2-6; 10 positions match TRBD1. After removal of 2 bases from V and 0 bases from J, the junction contained 4 bases not matched to a gene. CDR1 and CDR2 from the germline V gene are ENHRY and SYGVKD. The CDR3 consists of 18 residues. DNA for the CDR3: TGTGCCATCAGTGAGAGGGGACAGGGGTTCTCTGGGGCCAACGTCCTGACTTTC. Amino acid sequence: CAISERGQGFSGANVLTF.

The genes are TRBV19 and TRBJ1-2; TRBD1 matches at 8 bases. V gave up 5 bases and J gave up 0 bases; unmatched junction bases: 8. CDR3 length: 16 amino acids. Germline CDR1 and CDR2: LNHDA and SQIVND (reference sequence). Here the CDR3 DNA reads TGTGCCAGTAGTGGTCGGGGGGACAGGTCTAACTATGGCTACACCTTC. Translated, it gives CASSGRGDRSNYGYTF.

This rearrangement joins TRBV14 to TRBJ2-3, with 9 nucleotides matching TRBD2. Germline V gives CDR1 SGHDN, CDR2 FVKESK. With 3 bases clipped from V and 4 bases from J, the junction kept 5 bases outside the gene matches. The CDR3 sequence is 15 residues long. CDR3 loop: CASSHQREVSDTQYF. The CDR3 DNA follows: TGTGCCAGCAGCCATCAGCGGGAGGTTTCAGATACGCAGTATTTT.

The V and J genes are TRBV11-2 and TRBJ1-2; D is unresolved. Trimming took 5 bases from V and 1 from J, leaving 11 bases between them. This CDR3 is built from 14 residues. Germline CDR1 is SGHAT and CDR2 is FQNNGV. The CDR3 sequence is CASSPAGFNYGYTF. The CDR3 DNA reads as TGTGCCAGCAGCCCGGCCGGCTTTAACTATGGCTACACCTTC.

V and J are TRBV7-2 and TRBJ1-1; D gene unclear. There are 15 residues in the CDR3. V lost 1 base and J 3 bases, leaving 12 bases between the germline ends. CDR1 and CDR2 from the germline V gene are SGHTA and FQGNSA. The CDR3 reads CASSLVLMPDTEAFF. As DNA, the CDR3 is TGTGCCAGCAGCTTAGTACTGATGCCGGACACTGAAGCTTTCTTT.

The chain employs TRBV5-4 and TRBJ2-3; weak D call: TRBD1 (5 bases). The germline CDR1 and CDR2 sequences are SGHNT and YYREEE (reference sequence). The V end lost 4 bases, the J end lost 8 bases, and 17 bases lay between the germline ends. CDR3 length: 14 residues. CDR3 in amino acids: CASSPDRRGVTQYF. In DNA form, the CDR3 reads TGTGCCAGCAGCCCGGACCGTAGGGGTGTTACGCAGTATTTT. The full variable domain, completed using reference TRBV5-4 and TRBJ2-3, is ETGVTQSPTHLIKTRGQQVTLRCSSQSGHNTVSWYQQALGQGPQFIFQYYREEENGRGNFPPRFSGLQFPNYSSELNVNALELDDSALYLCASSPDRRGVTQYFGPGTRLTVL.

The J gene is TRBJ2-7, the V gene TRBV7-2; weak D call: TRBD2 (5 bases). Germline V CDR1 and CDR2: SGHTA, FQGNSA. The CDR3 spans 14 residues. With 0 bases removed from V and 6 bases from J, the gap between germline ends came to 12 bases. The CDR3 coding sequence is TGTGCCAGCAGCTTAGCGAGGGCAAGCGGCGAGCAGTACTTC. The encoded protein is CASSLARASGEQYF.

The genes are TRBV7-9 and TRBJ2-7; tentatively, D is TRBD2 (6 bases). Between the trimmed V and J ends, which lost 3 bases and 4 bases, there was a span of 13 bases. The CDR3 has 14 residues. Germline values: CDR1 SEHNR, CDR2 FQNEAQ (reference sequence). DNA for the CDR3: TGTGCCAGCAGCTTTACCCAGGCGGGATACGAGCAGTACTTC. It yields the protein CASSFTQAGYEQYF.

V and J are TRBV29-1 and TRBJ1-1, with D maybe TRBD1 (6 bases). Trimming stripped 2 bases from V and 8 bases from J, with 9 bases between. The CDR3 is made up of 11 amino acids. Germline CDR1 is SQVTM and CDR2 is ANQGSEA. DNA for the CDR3: TGCAGCGTTGAAAAGAGGGGGGAAGCTTTCTTT. Amino acids: CSVEKRGEAFF. Complete variable domain (other parts from reference TRBV29-1 and TRBJ1-1): SAVISQKPSRDICQRGTSLTIQCQVDSQVTMMFWYRQQPGQSLTLIATANQGSEATYESGFVIDKFPISRPNLTFSTLTVSNMSPEDSSIYLCSVEKRGEAFFGQGTRLTVV.